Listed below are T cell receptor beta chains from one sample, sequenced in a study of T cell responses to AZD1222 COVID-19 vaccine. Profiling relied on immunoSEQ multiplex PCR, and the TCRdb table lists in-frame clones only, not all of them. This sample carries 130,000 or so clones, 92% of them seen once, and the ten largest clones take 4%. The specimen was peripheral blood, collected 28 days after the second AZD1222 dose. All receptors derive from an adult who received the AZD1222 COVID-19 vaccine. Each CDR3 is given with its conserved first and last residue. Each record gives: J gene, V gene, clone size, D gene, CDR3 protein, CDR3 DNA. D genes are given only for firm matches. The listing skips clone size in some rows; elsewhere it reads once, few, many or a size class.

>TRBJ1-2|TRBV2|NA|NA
CASSEINPRGGYTF
TGTGCCAGCAGTGAAATAAACCCCAGGGGCGGCTACACCTTC
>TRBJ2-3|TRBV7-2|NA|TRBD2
CASSLALTSDTQYF
TGTGCCAGCAGCTTAGCCTTGACTAGCGATACGCAGTATTTT
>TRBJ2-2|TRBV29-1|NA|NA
CSVVLDTGELFF
TGCAGCGTTGTCTTAGACACCGGGGAGCTGTTTTTT
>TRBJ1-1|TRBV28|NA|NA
CASSPRGTEAFF
TGTGCCAGCAGTCCCAGGGGCACTGAAGCTTTCTTT
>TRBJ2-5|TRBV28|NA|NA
CASSPQTASTKETQYF
TGTGCCAGCAGTCCCCAGACAGCTAGTACCAAAGAGACCCAGTACTTC
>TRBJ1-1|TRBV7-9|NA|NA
CASSPRQPTEAFF
TGTGCCAGCAGCCCCCGACAGCCCACTGAAGCTTTCTTT
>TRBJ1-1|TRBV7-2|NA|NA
CASSLDLLTPRDAFF
TGTGCCAGCAGCTTAGATCTGCTGACACCCCGCGACGCTTTCTTT
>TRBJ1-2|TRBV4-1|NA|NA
CASSQEGQGQGGYTF
TGCGCCAGCAGCCAAGAGGGGCAGGGGCAGGGTGGCTACACCTTC
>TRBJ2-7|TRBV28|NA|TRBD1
CASSVSGTGTYEQYF
TGTGCCAGCAGTGTTTCCGGGACAGGTACCTACGAGCAGTACTTC
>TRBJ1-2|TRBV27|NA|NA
CASSLRDADNYGYTF
TGTGCCAGCAGTTTAAGAGACGCCGATAACTATGGCTACACCTTC
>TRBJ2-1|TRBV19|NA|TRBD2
CASRGLAVHNEQFF
TGTGCCAGTAGGGGACTAGCGGTACACAATGAGCAGTTCTTC
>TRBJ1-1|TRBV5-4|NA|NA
CASSFGRPGGEAFF
TGTGCCAGCAGTTTCGGGCGCCCGGGTGGTGAAGCTTTCTTT
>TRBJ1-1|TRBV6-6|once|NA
CASRKGQTEAFF
TGTGCCAGCAGAAAGGGGCAGACCGAAGCTTTCTTT
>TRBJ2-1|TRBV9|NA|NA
CASSVAEKEQFF
TGTGCCAGCAGCGTAGCTGAAAAAGAGCAGTTCTTC
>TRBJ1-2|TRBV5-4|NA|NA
CASSDLTPNFGYTF
TGTGCCAGCAGCGACCTAACTCCCAACTTCGGCTACACCTTC
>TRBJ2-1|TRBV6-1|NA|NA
CASSDLGNEQFF
TGTGCCAGCAGTGATTTGGGCAATGAGCAGTTCTTC
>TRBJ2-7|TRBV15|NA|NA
CATSSPSRGYEQYF
TGTGCCACCAGCAGCCCCTCGAGGGGCTACGAGCAGTACTTC
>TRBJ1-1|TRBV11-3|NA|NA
CASSLDGQSNTEAFF
TGTGCCAGCAGCTTAGATGGACAGTCGAACACTGAAGCTTTCTTT
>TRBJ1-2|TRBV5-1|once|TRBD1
CASSLADREGYTF
TGCGCCAGCAGCTTGGCCGACAGGGAGGGCTACACCTTC
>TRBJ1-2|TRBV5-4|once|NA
CASSLRGYGYTF
TGTGCCAGCAGCCTTCGAGGGTATGGCTACACCTTC
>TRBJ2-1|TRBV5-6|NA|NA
CASSLAGHSYNEQFF
TGTGCCAGCAGCTTGGCGGGACACTCCTACAATGAGCAGTTCTTC
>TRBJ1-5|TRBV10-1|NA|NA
CASSQTGHGTARSNQPQHF
TGCGCCAGCAGTCAAACGGGACACGGGACCGCTCGGAGCAATCAGCCCCAGCATTTT
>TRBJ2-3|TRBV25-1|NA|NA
CASSESRRAWGTDTQYF
TGTGCCAGCAGTGAATCTCGGCGGGCCTGGGGCACAGATACGCAGTATTTT
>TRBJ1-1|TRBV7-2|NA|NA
CASSLWTTANTEAFF
TGTGCCAGCAGCTTGTGGACAACCGCGAACACTGAAGCTTTCTTT
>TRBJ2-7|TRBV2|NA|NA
CASSRNRVLSYEQYF
TGTGCCAGCAGTCGGAATAGGGTCCTCTCCTACGAGCAGTACTTC
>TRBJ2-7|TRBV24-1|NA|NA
CATSRGEQYF
TGTGCCACGTCACGGGGCGAGCAGTACTTC
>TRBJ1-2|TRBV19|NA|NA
CATSEGNYGYTF
TGTGCCACCTCTGAGGGAAACTATGGCTACACCTTC
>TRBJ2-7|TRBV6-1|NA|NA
CASSETLWGGDSSYEQYF
TGTGCCAGCAGTGAAACCCTCTGGGGAGGAGATAGCTCCTACGAGCAGTACTTC
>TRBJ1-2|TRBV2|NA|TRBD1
CASSGQGEGGYTF
TGTGCCAGCAGTGGACAGGGTGAGGGCGGCTACACCTTC
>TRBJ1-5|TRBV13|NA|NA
CASSLGGQPQHF
TGTGCCAGCAGCTTAGGCGGTCAGCCCCAGCATTTT
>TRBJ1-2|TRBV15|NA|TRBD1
CATSKYRDSASGNYGYTF
TGTGCCACCAGCAAATACCGGGACAGCGCTAGTGGCAACTATGGCTACACCTTC
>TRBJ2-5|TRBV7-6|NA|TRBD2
CASSLDSSGRGLHQYF
TGTGCCAGCAGCTTAGATTCGAGCGGGAGGGGACTACACCAGTACTTC
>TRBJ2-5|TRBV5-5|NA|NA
CASSFTSLETQYF
TGTGCCAGCAGCTTCACCAGTCTAGAGACCCAGTACTTC